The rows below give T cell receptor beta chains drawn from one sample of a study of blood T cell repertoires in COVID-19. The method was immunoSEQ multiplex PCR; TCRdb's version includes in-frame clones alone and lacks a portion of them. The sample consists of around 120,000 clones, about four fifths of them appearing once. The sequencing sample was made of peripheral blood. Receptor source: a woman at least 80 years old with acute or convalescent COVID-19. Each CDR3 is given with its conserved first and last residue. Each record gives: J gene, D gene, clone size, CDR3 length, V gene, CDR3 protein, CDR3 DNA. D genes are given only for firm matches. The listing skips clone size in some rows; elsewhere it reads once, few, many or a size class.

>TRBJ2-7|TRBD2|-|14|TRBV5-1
CASSFSGRAYEQYF
TGCGCCAGCAGCTTTAGCGGGAGGGCCTACGAGCAGTACTTC
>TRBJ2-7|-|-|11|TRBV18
CASRTGDEQYF
TGTGCCAGCCGGACGGGGGACGAGCAGTACTTC
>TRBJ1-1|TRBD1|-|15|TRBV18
CASSSSGQGADEAFF
TGTGCCAGCTCATCCTCGGGACAGGGGGCTGATGAAGCTTTCTTT
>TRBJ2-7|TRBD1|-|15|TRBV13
CASSLGRQGEYEQYF
TGTGCCAGCAGCTTAGGCCGACAGGGGGAATACGAGCAGTACTTC
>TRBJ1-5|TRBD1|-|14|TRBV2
CASSGYRGNQPQHF
TGTGCCAGCAGTGGATACAGGGGGAATCAGCCCCAGCATTTT
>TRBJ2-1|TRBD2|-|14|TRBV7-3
CASSRSGSYNEQFF
TGTGCCAGCAGCCGGAGCGGGAGTTACAATGAGCAGTTCTTC
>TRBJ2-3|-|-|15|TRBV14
CASSPGLIATDTQYF
TGTGCCAGCAGCCCCGGACTGATCGCTACAGATACGCAGTATTTT
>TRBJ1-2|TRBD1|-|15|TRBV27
CASSSGQAAPYGYTF
TGTGCCAGCAGTTCCGGACAGGCCGCCCCCTATGGCTACACCTTC
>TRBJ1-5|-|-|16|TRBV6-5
CASSSLGGKVNQPQHF
TGTGCCAGCAGTTCACTGGGAGGAAAGGTCAATCAGCCCCAGCATTTT
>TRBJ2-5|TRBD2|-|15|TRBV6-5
CASISSGRALETQYF
TGTGCCAGCATTTCCAGCGGGAGGGCCCTGGAGACCCAGTACTTC
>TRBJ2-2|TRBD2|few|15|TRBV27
CASASRGGDTGELFF
TGTGCCAGCGCTTCTCGCGGGGGAGACACCGGGGAGCTGTTTTTT
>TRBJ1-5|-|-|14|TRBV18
CASSPSQGSQPQHF
TGTGCCAGCTCACCATCGCAGGGATCACAGCCCCAGCATTTT
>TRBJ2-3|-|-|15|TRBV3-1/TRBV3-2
CASSQSRADGDTQYF
TGTGCCAGCAGCCAGAGCAGGGCTGATGGAGATACGCAGTATTTT
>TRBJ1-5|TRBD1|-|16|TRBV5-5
CASSLVPGQGGQPQHF
TGTGCCAGCAGCTTGGTGCCGGGACAGGGGGGTCAGCCCCAGCATTTT
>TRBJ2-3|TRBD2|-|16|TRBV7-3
CASSLISGGATDTQYF
TGTGCCAGCAGCCTTATTAGCGGGGGGGCCACAGATACGCAGTATTTT
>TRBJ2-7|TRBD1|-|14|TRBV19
CASSPRTGGYEQYF
TGTGCCAGTAGTCCAAGGACAGGGGGCTACGAGCAGTACTTC
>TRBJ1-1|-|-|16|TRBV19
CASSIGQGRRGTEAFF
TGTGCCAGTAGTATTGGTCAGGGGCGTAGGGGCACTGAAGCTTTCTTT
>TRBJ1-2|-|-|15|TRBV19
CASRPPGSQKFGYTF
TGTGCCAGTAGACCCCCCGGGTCCCAAAAGTTCGGCTACACCTTC
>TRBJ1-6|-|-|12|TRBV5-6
CASSLYMAPLHF
TGTGCCAGCAGCTTATACATGGCACCCCTCCACTTT
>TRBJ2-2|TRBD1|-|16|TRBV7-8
CASSLASTGGLGELFF
TGTGCCAGCAGCTTAGCTTCGACAGGGGGCCTCGGGGAGCTGTTTTTT
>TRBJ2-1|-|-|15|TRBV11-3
CASSDSFSSYNEQFF
TGTGCCAGCAGCGATAGCTTCAGCTCCTACAATGAGCAGTTCTTC
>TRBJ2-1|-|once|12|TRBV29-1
CSAIPQGNEQFF
TGCAGCGCGATTCCTCAGGGGAATGAGCAGTTCTTC
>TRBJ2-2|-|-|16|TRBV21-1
CASSISLAGSTGELFF
TGTGCCAGCAGCATATCACTAGCGGGGAGCACCGGGGAGCTGTTTTTT
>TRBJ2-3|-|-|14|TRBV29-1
CSVGHSQPTDTQYF
TGCAGCGTTGGCCACAGCCAACCCACAGATACGCAGTATTTT
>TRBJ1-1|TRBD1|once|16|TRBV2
CASRVQGFIMNTEAFF
TGTGCCAGCAGGGTACAGGGGTTTATTATGAACACTGAAGCTTTCTTT
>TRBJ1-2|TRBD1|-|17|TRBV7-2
CASSLWGTPGQAYGYTF
TGTGCCAGCAGCTTGTGGGGTACCCCGGGACAGGCTTATGGCTACACCTTC
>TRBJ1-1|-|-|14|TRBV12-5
CASGPRRGSTEAFF
TGTGCTAGTGGTCCCCGGCGGGGGAGCACTGAAGCTTTCTTT
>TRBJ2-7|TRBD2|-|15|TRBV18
CASSPGTSGVYEQYF
TGTGCCAGCTCACCCGGGACTAGCGGAGTCTACGAGCAGTACTTC
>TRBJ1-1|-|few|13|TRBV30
CAWRPMRWTEAFF
TGTGCCTGGAGACCGATGAGGTGGACTGAAGCTTTCTTT
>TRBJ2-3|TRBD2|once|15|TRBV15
CATESGRVRPDTQYF
TGTGCCACTGAAAGTGGGAGGGTTCGACCAGATACGCAGTATTTT
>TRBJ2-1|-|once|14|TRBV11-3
CASSLGQVESEQFF
TGTGCCAGCAGCTTAGGACAGGTGGAAAGTGAGCAGTTCTTC
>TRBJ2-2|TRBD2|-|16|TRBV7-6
CASSLPQAGRTGELFF
TGTGCCAGCAGCTTGCCCCAAGCGGGGAGAACCGGGGAGCTGTTTTTT
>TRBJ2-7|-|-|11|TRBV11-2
CASSLSLEQYF
TGTGCCAGCAGCTTGAGCCTCGAGCAGTACTTC
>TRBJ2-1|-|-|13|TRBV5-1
CASRGGSYNEQFF
TGCGCCAGCAGGGGGGGATCCTACAATGAGCAGTTCTTC
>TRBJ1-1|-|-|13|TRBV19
CASSNGGNTEAFF
TGTGCCAGTAGTAACGGAGGTAACACTGAAGCTTTCTTT
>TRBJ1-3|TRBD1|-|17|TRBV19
CASRAGTAKYSGNTIYF
TGTGCCAGTAGGGCCGGGACAGCGAAATACTCTGGAAACACCATATATTTT
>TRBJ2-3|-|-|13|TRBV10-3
CAILGGQGDTQYF
TGTGCCATCTTGGGGGGGCAAGGGGATACGCAGTATTTT
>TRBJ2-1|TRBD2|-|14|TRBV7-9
CASSPGSGGREQFF
TGTGCCAGCAGCCCAGGATCGGGGGGTCGGGAGCAGTTCTTC
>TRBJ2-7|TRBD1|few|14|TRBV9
CASSVRDRWDEQYF
TGTGCCAGCAGCGTCCGGGACAGGTGGGACGAGCAGTACTTC
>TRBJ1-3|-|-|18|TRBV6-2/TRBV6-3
CASSPMDGQFYSGNTIYF
TGTGCCAGCAGTCCAATGGACGGACAATTTTACTCTGGAAACACCATATATTTT
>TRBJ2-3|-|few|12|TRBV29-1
CSARASPDTQYF
TGCAGCGCCAGGGCCTCCCCAGATACGCAGTATTTT
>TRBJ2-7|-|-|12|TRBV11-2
CASSLLGYEQYF
TGTGCCAGCAGCCTCCTAGGCTACGAGCAGTACTTC
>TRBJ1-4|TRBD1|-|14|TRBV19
CASRKGTANEKLFF
TGTGCCAGTAGAAAGGGGACAGCTAATGAAAAACTGTTTTTT
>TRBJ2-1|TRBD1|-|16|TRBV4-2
CASSQGKGQGNNEQFF
TGTGCCAGCAGCCAAGGAAAGGGACAGGGAAACAATGAGCAGTTCTTC
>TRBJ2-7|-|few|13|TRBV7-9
CASSPPEGYEQYF
TGTGCCAGCAGCCCCCCGGAGGGCTACGAGCAGTACTTC
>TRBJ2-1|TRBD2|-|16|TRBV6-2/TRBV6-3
CASSHSGAGGPHEQFF
TGTGCCAGCAGCCATTCCGGAGCGGGGGGGCCTCATGAGCAGTTCTTC
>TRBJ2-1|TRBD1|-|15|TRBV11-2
CASSGDRGSFHEQFF
TGTGCCAGCAGCGGGGACAGGGGGTCTTTCCATGAGCAGTTCTTC
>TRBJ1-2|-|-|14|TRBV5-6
CASSPIGGNYGYTF
TGTGCCAGCAGCCCTATCGGGGGTAACTATGGCTACACCTTC
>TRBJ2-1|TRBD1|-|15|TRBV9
CASSPLDRGPYEQFF
TGTGCCAGCAGCCCACTGGACAGGGGGCCTTATGAGCAGTTCTTC
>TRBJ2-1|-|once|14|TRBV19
CASSIAGSGGEQFF
TGTGCCAGTAGTATAGCAGGCAGCGGAGGTGAGCAGTTCTTC
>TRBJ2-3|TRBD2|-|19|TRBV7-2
CASSLGGGAGGFSTDTQYF
TGTGCCAGCAGCTTAGGAGGCGGGGCGGGGGGGTTTAGCACAGATACGCAGTATTTT
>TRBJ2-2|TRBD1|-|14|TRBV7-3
CASSLSPGGGELFF
TGTGCCAGCAGCTTAAGCCCAGGGGGCGGGGAGCTGTTTTTT
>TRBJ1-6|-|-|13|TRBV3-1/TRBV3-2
CASSPRVVAPLHF
TGTGCCAGCAGCCCGAGAGTGGTGGCACCCCTCCACTTT